This TCR beta chain was recovered during a study of T cell changes during pregnancy in multiple sclerosis. V lost 3 bases and J lost 14, with 16 bases in between. The length of the CDR3 is 12 residues. Germline V gives CDR1 GTSNPN, CDR2 SVGIG (reference sequence). The protocol was immunoSEQ multiplex PCR, while the TCRdb copy is restricted to in-frame clones and leaves out a portion. Of around 27,000 clones in the sample, 90% to 95% are singletons; the top ten hold roughly 0.42%. The receptor was isolated from a female donor with multiple sclerosis, enrolled in a pregnancy study. The chain is built from TRBV30 and TRBJ1-4; TRBD1 might be the D (5 bases). The material sequenced was CD4+ T cells from peripheral blood mononuclear cells, taken after pregnancy. CDR3 in DNA: TGTGCCTGGAGAGACGGGGGAAGGAGGCTGTTTTTT. Translation gives CAWRDGGRRLFF.